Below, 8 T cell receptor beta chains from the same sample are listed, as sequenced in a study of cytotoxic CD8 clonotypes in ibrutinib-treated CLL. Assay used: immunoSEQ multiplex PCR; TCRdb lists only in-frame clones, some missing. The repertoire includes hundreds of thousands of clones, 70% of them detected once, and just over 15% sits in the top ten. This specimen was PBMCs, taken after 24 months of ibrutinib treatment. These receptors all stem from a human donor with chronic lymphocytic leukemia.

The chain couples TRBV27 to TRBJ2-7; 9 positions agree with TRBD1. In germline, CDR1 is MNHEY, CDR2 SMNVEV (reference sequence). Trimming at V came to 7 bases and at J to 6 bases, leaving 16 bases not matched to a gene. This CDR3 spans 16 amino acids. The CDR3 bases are TGTGCCAGCACAAGATCCCGGGACAGGGAGTATGGCGAGCAGTACTTC. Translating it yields CASTRSRDREYGEQYF.

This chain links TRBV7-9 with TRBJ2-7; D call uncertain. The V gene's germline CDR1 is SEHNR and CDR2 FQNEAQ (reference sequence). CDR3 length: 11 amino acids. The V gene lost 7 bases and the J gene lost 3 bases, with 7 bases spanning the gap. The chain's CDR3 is CASTPNYEQYF. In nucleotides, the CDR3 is TGTGCCAGCACACCAAACTACGAGCAGTACTTC.

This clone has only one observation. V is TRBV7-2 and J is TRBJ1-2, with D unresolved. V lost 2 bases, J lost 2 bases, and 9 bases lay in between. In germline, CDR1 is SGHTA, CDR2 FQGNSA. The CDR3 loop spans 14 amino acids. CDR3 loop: CASSLTERNYGYTF. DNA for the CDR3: TGTGCCAGCAGCTTAACCGAGCGGAACTATGGCTACACCTTC.

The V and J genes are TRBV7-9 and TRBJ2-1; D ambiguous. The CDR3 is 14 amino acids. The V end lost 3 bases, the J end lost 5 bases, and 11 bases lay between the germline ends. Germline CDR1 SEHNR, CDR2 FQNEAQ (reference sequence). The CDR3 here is CASSFTTLNNEQFF. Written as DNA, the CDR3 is TGTGCCAGCAGCTTCACCACATTAAACAATGAGCAGTTCTTC.

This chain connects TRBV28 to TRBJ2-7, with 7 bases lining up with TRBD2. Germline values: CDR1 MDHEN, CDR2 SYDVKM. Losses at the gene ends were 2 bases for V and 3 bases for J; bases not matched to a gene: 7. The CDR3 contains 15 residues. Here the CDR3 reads CASSLAGEGIYEQYF. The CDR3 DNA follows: TGTGCCAGCAGTTTAGCGGGGGAAGGGATCTACGAGCAGTACTTC. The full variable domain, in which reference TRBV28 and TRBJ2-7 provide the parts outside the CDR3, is DVKVTQSSRYLVKRTGEKVFLECVQDMDHENMFWYRQDPGLGLRLIYFSYDVKMKEKGDIPEGYSVSREKKERFSLILESASTNQTSMYLCASSLAGEGIYEQYFGPGTRLTVT.

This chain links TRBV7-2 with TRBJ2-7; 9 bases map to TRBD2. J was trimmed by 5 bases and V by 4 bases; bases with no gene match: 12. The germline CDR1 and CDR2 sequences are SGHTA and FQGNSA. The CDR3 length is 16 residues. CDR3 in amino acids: CASSSRSSGARHEQYF. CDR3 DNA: TGTGCCAGCAGCTCCCGGTCTAGCGGGGCGCGCCACGAGCAGTACTTC.

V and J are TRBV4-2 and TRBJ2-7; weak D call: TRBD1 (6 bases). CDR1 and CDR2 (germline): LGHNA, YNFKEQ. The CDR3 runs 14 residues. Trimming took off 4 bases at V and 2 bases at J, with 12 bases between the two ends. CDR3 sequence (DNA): TGTGCCAGCAGCCCTAGGACAGCTACCTACGAGCAGTACTTC. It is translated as CASSPRTATYEQYF.

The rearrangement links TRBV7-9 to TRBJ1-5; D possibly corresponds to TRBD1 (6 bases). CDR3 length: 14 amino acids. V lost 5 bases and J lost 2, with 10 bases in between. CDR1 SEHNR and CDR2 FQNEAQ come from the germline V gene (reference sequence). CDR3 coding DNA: TGTGCCAGCAGCCCGGACAGACGCAATCAGCCCCAGCATTTT. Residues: CASSPDRRNQPQHF.